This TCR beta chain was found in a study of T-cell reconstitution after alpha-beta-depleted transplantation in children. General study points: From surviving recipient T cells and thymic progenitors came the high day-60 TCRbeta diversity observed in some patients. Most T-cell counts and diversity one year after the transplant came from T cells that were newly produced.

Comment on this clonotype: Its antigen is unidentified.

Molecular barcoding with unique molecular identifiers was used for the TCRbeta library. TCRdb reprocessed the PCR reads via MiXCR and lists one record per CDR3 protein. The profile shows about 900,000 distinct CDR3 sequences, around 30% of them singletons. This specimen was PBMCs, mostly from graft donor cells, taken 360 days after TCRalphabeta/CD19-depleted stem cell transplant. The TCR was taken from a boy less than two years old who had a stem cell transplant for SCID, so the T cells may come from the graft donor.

CDR3 amino acids: CASSRDSINTEAFF. In nucleotides, the CDR3 is TGTGCCAGCAGTAGGGACAGTATAAACACTGAAGCTTTCTTT. The rearrangement links TRBV6-1 to TRBJ1-1; 7 bases agree with TRBD1. The CDR3 is 14 amino acids. After removal of 5 bases from V and 2 bases from J, the junction contained 5 bases not matched to a gene. Germline V gene data show CDR1 as MNHNS and CDR2 as SASEGT.